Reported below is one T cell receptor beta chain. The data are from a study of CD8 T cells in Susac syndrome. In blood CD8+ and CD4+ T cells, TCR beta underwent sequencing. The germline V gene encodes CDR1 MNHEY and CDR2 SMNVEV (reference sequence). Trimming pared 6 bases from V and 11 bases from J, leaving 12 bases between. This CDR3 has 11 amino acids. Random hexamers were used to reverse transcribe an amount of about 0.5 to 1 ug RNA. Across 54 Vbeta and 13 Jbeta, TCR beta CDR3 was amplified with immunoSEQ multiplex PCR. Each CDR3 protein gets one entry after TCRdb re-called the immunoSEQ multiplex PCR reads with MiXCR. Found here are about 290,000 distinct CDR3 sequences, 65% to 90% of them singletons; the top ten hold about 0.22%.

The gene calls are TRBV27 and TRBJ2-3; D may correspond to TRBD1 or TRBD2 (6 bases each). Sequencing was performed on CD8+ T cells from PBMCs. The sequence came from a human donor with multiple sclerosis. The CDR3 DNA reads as TGTGCCAGCAGGCTAGGGGGGAGGCAGTATTTT. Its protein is CASRLGGRQYF.